The T cell receptor (beta chain) under discussion was sequenced for a study of blood T cell repertoires in COVID-19. Study summary: Donors in the United States, Italy and Spain gave samples during acute or convalescent COVID-19.

The germline V gene has CDR1 SGHKS and CDR2 YYEKEE (reference sequence). The junction had 7 bases not matched to a gene; V was cut back by 0 bases and J by 7 bases. The CDR3 has 16 amino acids. TCRdb keeps only in-frame clones here, not all; method: immunoSEQ multiplex PCR. The table lists fewer than 250,000 clones, about 83% of them singletons. The rearrangement uses TRBV5-5 and TRBJ1-2, with 12 bases aligning to TRBD1. The material sequenced was peripheral blood. This clonotype was obtained from a human donor in a cohort sampled during active COVID-19. The CDR3 bases are TGTGCCAGCAGCTTGGCCCCGGGACAGGGGGCGGTTGGCTACACCTTC. Protein: CASSLAPGQGAVGYTF.